A single sample is the source of the 21 T cell receptor beta chains below, sequenced in a study of molecular identifiers for immune sequencing clone quantification. One entry per CDR3 protein, called by TCRdb with MiXCR from the PCR reads. The sample holds roughly 71,000 distinct CDR3 sequences, about a fifth seen once. The source material was naive CD8+ T cells from blood, with Jurkat cell RNA spiked in. Subset noted: FACS-sorted CD8+CD4-CCR7+CD45RA+ naive T cells. Receptor source: a human donor in good health. Some libraries in this study had Jurkat cell RNA spiked in.

This clonotype was recorded many times. This chain joins TRBV11-2 and TRBJ2-2; D not certain. This CDR3 is built from 13 residues. Deletions cut 10 bases from V and 1 base from J, with 10 bases between. CDR1 SGHAT and CDR2 FQNNGV come from the germline V gene. CDR3 in DNA: TGTGCCATCCTCGGCGGGAACACCGGGGAGCTGTTTTTT. As protein: CAILGGNTGELFF.

In this sample, this clonotype turned up a few times. V and J are TRBV12-3 or TRBV12-4 and TRBJ1-3; D uncertain. CDR3 length equals 15 residues. V lost 1 base and J lost 7, with 14 bases in between. In DNA form, the CDR3 reads TGTGCCAGCAGTTTAGGCGCACCCCTAGGTAACACCATATATTTT. Amino acids: CASSLGAPLGNTIYF.

Many counts were recorded for this clonotype. The chain recombines TRBV29-1 with TRBJ2-7, with D unclear. Between the trimmed V and J ends, which lost 0 bases and 0 bases, there was a span of 6 bases. This CDR3 is built from 13 residues. The germline CDR1 and CDR2 sequences are SQVTM and ANQGSEA. As DNA, the CDR3 is TGCAGCGTTGAAGACCCGAGCTCCTACGAGCAGTACTTC. It specifies CSVEDPSSYEQYF.

This clonotype has only a few counts. A single base separates this from a much larger clone, so it may be a read error. This rearrangement joins TRBV9 to TRBJ1-3; the match to TRBD1 covers 7 bases. The CDR3 spans 16 residues. Germline loops: CDR1 SGDLS, CDR2 YYNGEE. Trimming took 6 bases from V and 2 from J; bases not matched to a gene: 11. CDR3 nucleotides: TGTGCCAGCAACACCGACAGGGAACACCCTGGAAACACCATATATTTT. It is translated as CASNTDREHPGNTIYF.

The chain carries TRBV14 and TRBJ2-1; D might be TRBD1 (6 bases). Germline CDR1 SGHDN, CDR2 FVKESK. V gave up 3 bases and J gave up 2 bases, with 8 bases separating them. This CDR3 spans 14 amino acids. CDR3 sequence: CASSHRTAYNEQFF. In DNA form, the CDR3 reads TGTGCCAGCAGCCACCGGACAGCCTACAATGAGCAGTTCTTC.

The rearrangement links TRBV29-1 to TRBJ2-7, with D maybe TRBD1 (6 bases). V was cut by 2 bases and J by 1 base, with 12 bases left in between. The CDR3 runs 14 residues. Germline CDR1 is SQVTM and CDR2 is ANQGSEA. CDR3 sequence (DNA): TGCAGCGTTGAACATGGGCAGGGGTCCTACGAGCAGTACTTC. Protein: CSVEHGQGSYEQYF.

This clonotype was counted ten times or more. The chain employs TRBV2 and TRBJ2-1; TRBD2 agrees at 9 bases. CDR3 length: 16 residues. Germline V gene data show CDR1 as SNHLY and CDR2 as FYNNEI. V gave up 6 bases and J gave up 3 bases; unmatched junction bases: 9. The CDR3 bases are TGTGCCAGCAGACTTAGTAGCGGGAGTGGCTACAATGAGCAGTTCTTC. Amino acids: CASRLSSGSGYNEQFF. Combining the CDR3 with reference TRBV2 and TRBJ2-1 gives the whole variable domain EPEVTQTPSHQVTQMGQEVILRCVPISNHLYFYWYRQILGQKVEFLVSFYNNEISEKSEIFDDQFSVERPDGSNFTLKIRSTKLEDSAMYFCASRLSSGSGYNEQFFGPGTRLTVL.

This clonotype was picked up many times. The rearrangement uses TRBV7-6 and TRBJ2-2, with 14 bases that match TRBD2. The CDR3 length is 17 residues. V shed 5 bases and J 4 bases; nucleotides not matched to a gene: 6. Germline V lookup: CDR1 SGHVS, CDR2 FNYEAQ. The CDR3 DNA sequence: TGTGCCAGCAGCGGAACGACTAGCGGGAGGGTCACCGGGGAGCTGTTTTTT. This translates into CASSGTTSGRVTGELFF.

This clonotype was detected many times. The chain carries TRBV7-2 and TRBJ2-3; a weak D match, TRBD2 (6 bases). Germline loops: CDR1 SGHTA, CDR2 FQGNSA. Deletions cut 5 bases from V and 1 base from J, with 16 bases between. The CDR3 totals 16 residues. As DNA, the CDR3 is TGTGCCAGCAGCCCCTCCGGAGGGCTCGGCACAGATACGCAGTATTTT. Its translation is CASSPSGGLGTDTQYF.

The V and J genes are TRBV12-5 and TRBJ2-7; D might be TRBD2 (6 bases). Germline CDR1 LGHNT, CDR2 FRNRAP. CDR3 size: 13 residues. Trimming stripped 9 bases from V and 7 bases from J, with 19 bases between. The CDR3 DNA reads TGTGCTAGCACCAATAGCGGTCTGTGGGAGCAGTACTTC. It is translated as CASTNSGLWEQYF.

The sample holds a few counts of this clonotype. The V call is TRBV12-3 or TRBV12-4, the J call TRBJ1-5; D unclear. The length of the CDR3 is 12 residues. Trimming removed 6 bases from V and 7 bases from J, with 10 bases in between. Here the CDR3 reads CASSRRRQPQHF. The CDR3 DNA sequence: TGTGCCAGCAGCCGGCGACGGCAGCCCCAGCATTTT.

This clonotype was counted ten times or more. CDR3 sequence reads: CRHRVLRDEQYF. CDR3 DNA: TGCAGACATCGGGTATTGAGGGACGAGCAGTACTTC. V gene TRBV29-1 combines with J gene TRBJ2-7; a weak D match, TRBD2 (5 bases). CDR1 is SQVTM, CDR2 ANQGSEA, per germline. CDR3 length equals 12 residues.

This clonotype was counted ten times or more. The chain couples TRBV29-1 to TRBJ2-7; D is ambiguous. The CDR3 loop spans 12 amino acids. V was trimmed by 5 bases and J by 0 bases, leaving 8 bases between them. Germline CDR1 and CDR2: SQVTM and ANQGSEA. CDR3 loop: CSVYLSSYEQYF. The DNA for the CDR3 is TGCAGCGTTTATTTGAGCTCCTACGAGCAGTACTTC.

The sample holds many counts of this clonotype. The chain uses TRBV6-6 and TRBJ1-4; tentatively, D is TRBD1 (5 bases). Trimming cost V 7 bases and J 10 bases, with 22 bases left between them. The CDR3 contains 15 residues. CDR1 and CDR2 from the germline V gene are MNHNY and SVGAGI (reference sequence). The CDR3: CASTETGPNSGKLFF. CDR3 coding DNA: TGTGCCAGCACCGAAACAGGACCCAACTCAGGAAAACTGTTTTTT.

As for this clonotype: This may come from a read error, since a much larger clone is one base off. CDR3 loop: CASGFRLAGPQYF. The CDR3 region has the DNA TGTGCCAGCGGTTTTCGGCTAGCGGGCCCGCAGTACTTC. The chain uses TRBV28 and TRBJ2-7; TRBD2 aligns across 8 bases. The CDR3 is 13 amino acids. Germline CDR1 reads MDHEN; CDR2 reads SYDVKM.

As concerns this clonotype: A read error may explain this, as a much larger clone is one base away. The chain joins TRBV28 to TRBJ2-2; no clear D. Trimming took 8 bases from V and 8 from J, leaving 15 bases between them. The germline CDR1 and CDR2 sequences are MDHEN and SYDVKM. This CDR3 comprises 13 residues. The CDR3 DNA follows: TGTGCCAGCGCAAACGACCAGAGAGGGGAGCTGTTTTTT. This gives the protein CASANDQRGELFF.

The chain uses TRBV27 and TRBJ2-1, with 14 bases that match TRBD2. V lost 0 bases, J lost 8 bases, and 3 bases stayed unmatched. CDR1 and CDR2 from the germline V gene are MNHEY and SMNVEV (reference sequence). This CDR3 has 16 residues. This chain's CDR3 is CASSLSGLAGAYEQFF. The CDR3 DNA sequence: TGTGCCAGCAGTTTATCGGGACTAGCGGGAGCGTATGAGCAGTTCTTC.

This clonotype was recorded a few times. A much larger clone sits a single nucleotide away, making a read error possible. The V call is TRBV6-2 or TRBV6-3, the J call TRBJ2-7; D ambiguous. CDR1 is MNHEY and CDR2 is SVGEGT in the germline V gene. CDR3 length: 16 residues. The CDR3: CASSYSNLHYSYGQYF. CDR3 DNA sequence: TGTGCCAGCAGTTACTCGAACCTCCATTACTCCTACGGGCAGTACTTC.

This clonotype was observed many times. The V gene is TRBV10-3, the J gene TRBJ2-3; 15 bases align to TRBD2. The CDR3 runs 22 residues. Per the germline V gene, CDR1 is ENHRY and CDR2 is SYGVKD. V lost 0 bases to trimming and J lost 0 bases; unmatched junction nucleotides: 13. The CDR3 is CAISESPGTSGRRYTSTDTQYF. Here the CDR3 DNA reads TGTGCCATCAGTGAGTCGCCCGGGACTAGCGGGAGGCGCTACACTAGCACAGATACGCAGTATTTT.

This clonotype was seen many times. CDR3: CSVRTGATYEQYF. The CDR3 DNA sequence: TGCAGCGTCCGGACAGGGGCTACTTACGAGCAGTACTTC. The chain uses TRBV29-1 and TRBJ2-7; TRBD1 aligns across 9 bases. Germline V gene sequence: CDR1 SQVTM, CDR2 ANQGSEA. J was trimmed by 4 bases and V by 6 bases; bases with no gene match: 7. The CDR3 has 13 residues.

This clonotype was recorded many times. The chain links TRBV15 to TRBJ2-3; 12 bases align to TRBD2. This CDR3 has 16 amino acids. CDR1 is LNHNV, CDR2 YYDKDF, per germline (reference sequence). V was clipped by 5 bases and J by 2 bases; unmatched bases: 5. The CDR3 nucleotides read TGTGCCACCAGCCGACGGACTAGCGGGAACACAGATACGCAGTATTTT. Translation: CATSRRTSGNTDTQYF.